The 19 T cell receptor beta chains presented below share a single source sample, sequenced in a study of T cell repertoires in cytomegalovirus infection. Each CDR3 protein is one row after TCRdb ran MiXCR on the reads. Among roughly 300,000 distinct CDR3 sequences, 8% to 10% were seen once, and the ten largest hold 3.5% to 4.5%. Sequenced material: PBMCs. All receptors come from a human donor in good health (CMV status not recorded). Some clones in this sample may be carry-over from other donors' samples.

This clonotype was observed a handful of times. The rearrangement uses TRBV7-2 and TRBJ2-1, with D hard to call. Germline-derived CDR1 and CDR2 are SGHTA and FQGNSA. This CDR3 has 13 amino acids. The V and J ends lost 5 bases and 7 bases respectively, with 12 bases between them. CDR3 amino acids: CASSPSFGNEQFF. The CDR3 DNA follows: TGTGCCAGCAGCCCCTCCTTCGGGAATGAGCAGTTCTTC.

The sample holds many counts of this clonotype. The chain joins TRBV7-2 to TRBJ2-2; D gene unclear. This CDR3 is 14 amino acids long. Germline V CDR1 and CDR2: SGHTA, FQGNSA. Trimming cost V 2 bases and J 7 bases, with 11 bases left between them. The CDR3, as DNA: TGTGCCAGCAGCTTACGGAATTTCAACGGGGAGCTGTTTTTT. Its translation: CASSLRNFNGELFF. The complete variable domain, with remaining parts taken from reference TRBV7-2 and TRBJ2-2, reads GAGVSQSPSNKVTEKGKDVELRCDPISGHTALYWYRQSLGQGLEFLIYFQGNSAPDKSGLPSDRFSAERTGGSVSTLTIQRTQQEDSAVYLCASSLRNFNGELFFGEGSRLTVL.

This clonotype showed up many times. The chain joins TRBV12-3 or TRBV12-4 to TRBJ1-1; 11 positions agree with TRBD1. The CDR3 contains 19 residues. The trim removed 3 bases at V and 0 bases at J, leaving 12 bases unmatched. The CDR3 DNA sequence: TGTGCCAGCAGTTTTAGGGACAGGGGGGGTCCCGGGATGAACACTGAAGCTTTCTTT. Encoded protein: CASSFRDRGGPGMNTEAFF.

This clonotype was picked up many times. V and J are TRBV7-9 and TRBJ2-5; D gene uncertain. V gave up 0 bases and J gave up 4 bases, with 9 bases separating them. The V gene's germline CDR1 is SEHNR and CDR2 FQNEAQ (reference sequence). The CDR3 contains 14 residues. CDR3 residues: CASSLASSGETQYF. Written as DNA, the CDR3 is TGTGCCAGCAGCTTAGCAAGTTCGGGAGAGACCCAGTACTTC. Together with reference TRBV7-9 and TRBJ2-5, the CDR3 gives the full variable domain: DTGVSQNPRHKITKRGQNVTFRCDPISEHNRLYWYRQTLGQGPEFLTYFQNEAQLEKSRLLSDRFSAERPKGSFSTLEIQRTEQGDSAMYLCASSLASSGETQYFGPGTRLLVL.

This clonotype was seen ten or more times. This rearrangement joins TRBV7-2 to TRBJ2-1; TRBD1 is a possible D gene (7 bases). The V gene's germline CDR1 is SGHTA and CDR2 FQGNSA. The CDR3 totals 15 residues. V was pared by 4 bases and J by 7 bases, with 17 bases between. Written as DNA, the CDR3 is TGTGCCAGCAGCTCAGGGGGGCGGGAACTAAATGAGCAGTTCTTC. As protein: CASSSGGRELNEQFF.

The table lists this clonotype with a few counts. The rearrangement links TRBV28 to TRBJ1-1; TRBD1 matches 8 bases. V was pared by 8 bases and J by 5 bases, with 13 bases of the junction left unmatched. The CDR3 is 15 residues long. CDR1 MDHEN and CDR2 SYDVKM come from the germline V gene. Written as DNA, the CDR3 is TGTGCCAGCCCCCCCCGGACAGGGATCAGTACTGAAGCTTTCTTT. Translating it yields CASPPRTGISTEAFF.

The CDR3 loop reads CASSQDLAVNYGYTF. The CDR3, as DNA: TGCGCCAGCAGCCAAGATCTAGCAGTGAACTATGGCTACACCTTC. The J gene is TRBJ1-2, the V gene TRBV4-1; D is uncertain. Deletions cut 0 bases from V and 2 bases from J, with 10 bases between. Germline lookup yields CDR1 MGHRA and CDR2 YSYEKL. The CDR3 runs 15 residues.

This clonotype was observed once. Here the CDR3 reads CASALDNLNTEAFF. The CDR3 nucleotides read TGTGCCAGCGCACTGGACAACTTGAACACTGAAGCTTTCTTT. This chain joins TRBV9 and TRBJ1-1; possibly TRBD1 for D (5 bases). Per germline, CDR1 SGDLS and CDR2 YYNGEE. The CDR3 is made up of 14 amino acids. V lost 7 bases, J lost 0 bases, and 13 bases lay in between.

At least ten counts were recorded for this clonotype. This chain links TRBV25-1 with TRBJ2-7; no reliable D call. The CDR3 runs to 11 residues. In germline, CDR1 is MGHDK, CDR2 SYGVNS. Trimming stripped 8 bases from V and 6 bases from J, with 11 bases between. The CDR3 region has the DNA TGTGCCAGCGTTAACATCGGCGAGCAGTACTTC. Its protein is CASVNIGEQYF.

This clonotype has just a few counts. The rearrangement joins TRBV7-9 to TRBJ2-4, with 8 bases matching TRBD1. Germline-derived CDR1 and CDR2 are SEHNR and FQNEAQ (reference sequence). The CDR3 spans 14 residues. V shed 5 bases and J 8 bases; nucleotides not matched to a gene: 8. CDR3 DNA: TGTGCCAGCAGCCACGCAGGGGGCAACTACATTCAGTACTTC. Its translation is CASSHAGGNYIQYF.

This clonotype was observed a few times. Here the CDR3 reads CATSRDSGGETQYF. CDR3 nucleotides: TGTGCCACCAGCAGAGATAGTGGTGGGGAGACCCAGTACTTC. V and J are TRBV15 and TRBJ2-5; D is ambiguous. CDR3 size: 14 residues. Per the germline V gene, CDR1 is LNHNV and CDR2 is YYDKDF (reference sequence). The ends were cut back, 0 bases at V and 5 bases at J, with 10 bases in the middle.

The V and J genes are TRBV7-3 and TRBJ1-3; D remains ambiguous. Between the trimmed V and J ends, which lost 6 bases and 2 bases, there was a span of 26 bases. This CDR3 region has 19 residues. Germline CDR1 SGHTA, CDR2 FQGTGA. The CDR3 bases are TGTGCCAGCAGTTATATTTCCAGCGGAAGAAGGAACCCTGGAAACACCATATATTTT. Translated: CASSYISSGRRNPGNTIYF.

This clonotype was recorded many times. V gene TRBV7-9 combines with J gene TRBJ2-3; the D gene is possibly TRBD2 (7 bases). CDR3 size: 14 residues. V was clipped by 4 bases and J by 6 bases, with 14 bases between them. Per germline, CDR1 SEHNR and CDR2 FQNEAQ (reference sequence). CDR3 region: CASSSTRGADTQYF. CDR3 coding DNA: TGTGCCAGCAGCTCCACCCGGGGGGCCGATACGCAGTATTTT.

Ten or more counts support this clonotype. CDR3 sequence (DNA): TGTGCCAGCAGCCCCCAGGCGTACTACACCTTC. It specifies CASSPQAYYTF. The chain joins TRBV7-2 to TRBJ1-2, with D hard to call. The germline V gene encodes CDR1 SGHTA and CDR2 FQGNSA. This CDR3 has 11 residues. V was shortened by 5 bases and J by 10 bases, with 11 bases between the two germline ends.

The chain couples TRBV6-2 or TRBV6-3 to TRBJ2-3; 9 positions match TRBD2. The CDR3 has 15 amino acids. Per germline, CDR1 MNHEY and CDR2 SVGEGT. J lost 2 bases, V lost 5 bases, and 5 bases had no gene match. CDR3 nucleotide sequence: TGTGCCAGCAGTCTAGCGGGGCCGGTCACAGATACGCAGTATTTT. Its protein product is CASSLAGPVTDTQYF.

Many counts were recorded for this clonotype. This chain's CDR3 is CASSLAGNSYNEQFF. The CDR3 region has the DNA TGTGCCAGCAGCTTAGCGGGAAACTCCTACAATGAGCAGTTCTTC. This rearrangement joins TRBV7-2 to TRBJ2-1; the D is unclear. The CDR3 runs 15 residues. Germline assignment: CDR1 SGHTA and CDR2 FQGNSA. The germline V and J ends were trimmed by 0 bases and 0 bases, with 6 bases remaining between them.

This clonotype was detected a few times. The chain joins TRBV14 to TRBJ1-4; tentative D call: TRBD1 (5 bases). V lost 4 bases and J lost 3, with 12 bases in between. Per the germline V gene, CDR1 is SGHDN and CDR2 is FVKESK. The CDR3 extends over 15 amino acids. This CDR3 is CASSLLQGSNEKLFF. CDR3 sequence (DNA): TGTGCCAGCAGCCTTCTTCAGGGCTCTAATGAAAAACTGTTTTTT. The variable domain in full, with the rest retrieved from reference TRBV14 and TRBJ1-4, is EAGVTQFPSHSVIEKGQTVTLRCDPISGHDNLYWYRRVMGKEIKFLLHFVKESKQDESGMPNNRFLAERTGGTYSTLKVQPAELEDSGVYFCASSLLQGSNEKLFFGSGTQLSVL.

In its sample, this clonotype was seen a few times. V and J are TRBV12-3 or TRBV12-4 and TRBJ1-3; no definite D call. Trimming took 2 bases from V and 6 from J, leaving 11 bases between them. The CDR3 sequence is 14 residues long. The DNA of the CDR3 is TGTGCCAGCAGTTTAAATGGCCAACCAAACACCATATATTTT. Its translation: CASSLNGQPNTIYF.

In its sample, this clonotype was seen once. A much larger clone sits a single nucleotide away, making a read error possible. A read error is likely, as this CDR3 ends without the conserved phenylalanine or tryptophan. The V and J genes are TRBV20-1 and TRBJ1-6; tentatively, D is TRBD1 (5 bases). V lost 3 bases and J 6 bases, leaving 12 bases between the germline ends. The CDR3 has 14 amino acids. Per germline, CDR1 DFQATT and CDR2 SNEGSKA (reference sequence). CDR3 sequence (DNA): TGCAGTGCTAGCATGAGGACACCTAATTCACCCCTCCACTCT. This encodes CSASMRTPNSPLHS.